This T cell receptor (beta chain) came from a study of cytomegalovirus exposure and HLA in healthy donors. For the study at large: HLA-typed donors were the source of about 85 million unique TCRs held in an early data release.

As for the donors, each was a healthy bone marrow donor. Despite likely unrecorded immune exposures, the donors were nominally healthy at the time of sampling. The germline CDR1 and CDR2 sequences are MNHNS and SASEGT. The CDR3 covers 13 residues. V dropped 7 bases and J dropped 4; count of bases not matched to a gene: 6. The PCR made use of 60 Vbeta and 13 Jbeta primers. The protocol was immunoSEQ multiplex PCR, while the TCRdb copy is restricted to in-frame clones and leaves out a portion. Recorded for this sample: approximately 190,000 clones. Sequencing input: PBMCs. The chain employs TRBV6-1 and TRBJ2-5; 7 nucleotides agree with TRBD1. The clonotype was recovered from a boy under 18 in good health and CMV-seronegative. The CDR3 spells CASTVTGLETQYF. The CDR3 nucleotides read TGTGCCAGCACTGTGACAGGGTTAGAGACCCAGTACTTC.